The 8 T cell receptor beta chains below come from one sample, sequenced in a study of blood T cell repertoires in COVID-19. Measured with immunoSEQ multiplex PCR; TCRdb has only the in-frame clones, and not every one. The sample lists around 170,000 clones; about 84% were seen once. The sequenced material came from PBMCs or T cells enriched from blood (not recorded which). The receptors were gathered from a man in his forties or fifties who had recovered from COVID-19.

CDR3 bases: TGCGCCAGCAGCCAAGATATTTCCTTCGCAGATACGCAGTATTTT. As protein: CASSQDISFADTQYF. The chain couples TRBV4-3 to TRBJ2-3; no definite D call. Trimming took off 0 bases at V and 4 bases at J, with 11 bases between the two ends. The CDR3 has 15 residues. Germline assignment: CDR1 LGHNA and CDR2 YSLEER.

The chain has TRBV10-3 and TRBJ2-3; TRBD2 matches 7 bases. The junction had 2 bases not matched to a gene; V was cut back by 6 bases and J by 5 bases. This CDR3 contains 12 residues. Germline CDR1 and CDR2: ENHRY and SYGVKD. The DNA of the CDR3 is TGTGCCATCAGGAGCGGGGAAGATACGCAGTATTTT. Translating it yields CAIRSGEDTQYF.

The chain has TRBV4-2 and TRBJ2-3; D is ambiguous. The CDR3 sequence is 15 residues long. Germline values: CDR1 LGHNA, CDR2 YNFKEQ. V was clipped by 4 bases and J by 0 bases, with 11 bases between them. As DNA, the CDR3 is TGTGCCAGCAGCCCTAGAGGCGAGAGCACAGATACGCAGTATTTT. It translates to CASSPRGESTDTQYF.

About this clone: A read error may account for a junction end that differs from germline. The chain carries TRBV7-7 and TRBJ2-5, with D possibly TRBD2 on 6 matching bases. Germline V CDR1 and CDR2: SSHAT, FNYEAQ (reference sequence). The CDR3 length is 15 residues. The CDR3 DNA follows: TGTGCTAGCAGCTTAGCCTGGACTAAGGAAGAGACCCAGTACTTC. Its translation is CASSLAWTKEETQYF.

CDR3 sequence: CASSYRPNTEAFF. In DNA, the CDR3 is TGTGCCAGCAGCTACAGACCGAACACTGAAGCTTTCTTT. V is TRBV5-8 and J is TRBJ1-1; no firm D call. The CDR3 contains 13 residues. Germline CDR1 reads SGHTS; CDR2 reads YDEGEE. Trimming removed 3 bases from V and 1 base from J, with 7 bases in between.

V and J are TRBV29-1 and TRBJ2-3, with TRBD2 identical over 7 bases. The V and J ends lost 7 bases and 2 bases, in that order; junction bases with no gene match: 12. The CDR3 has 15 residues. The V gene's germline CDR1 is SQVTM and CDR2 ANQGSEA. Here the CDR3 reads CSAKRRAGITDTQYF. The CDR3 bases are TGCAGCGCCAAAAGAAGAGCGGGGATCACAGATACGCAGTATTTT.

This sequence joins TRBV21-1 and TRBJ2-7; the D call TRBD2 from the table was never checked on the DNA. TRBV21-1 is annotated as a pseudogene. The CDR3 runs 14 residues. CDR3 loop: CASSTGLAGYEQYF. CDR3 coding DNA: TGTGCCAGCAGTACAGGACTAGCCGGCTACGAGCAGTACTTC.

This chain uses TRBV27 with TRBJ1-3; D is possibly TRBD1 (6 bases). V was pared by 3 bases and J by 2 bases, with 8 bases between. CDR1 and CDR2 (germline): MNHEY, SMNVEV (reference sequence). The CDR3 spans 14 residues. The CDR3, as DNA: TGTGCCAGCAGTTTTAGGGGGACTGGAAACACCATATATTTT. Translating it yields CASSFRGTGNTIYF.